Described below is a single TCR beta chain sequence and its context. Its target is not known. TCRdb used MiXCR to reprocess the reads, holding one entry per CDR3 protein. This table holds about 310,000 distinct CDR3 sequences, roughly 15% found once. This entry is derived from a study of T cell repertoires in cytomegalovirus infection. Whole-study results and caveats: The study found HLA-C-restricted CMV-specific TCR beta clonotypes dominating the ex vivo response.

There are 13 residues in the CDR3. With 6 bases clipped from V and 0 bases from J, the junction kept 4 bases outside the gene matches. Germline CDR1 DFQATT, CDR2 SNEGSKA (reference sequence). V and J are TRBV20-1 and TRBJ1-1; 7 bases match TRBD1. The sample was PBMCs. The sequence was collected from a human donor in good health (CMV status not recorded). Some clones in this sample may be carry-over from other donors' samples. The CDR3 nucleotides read TGCAGTGCAAAAACAGGGGTGAACACTGAAGCTTTCTTT. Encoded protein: CSAKTGVNTEAFF.